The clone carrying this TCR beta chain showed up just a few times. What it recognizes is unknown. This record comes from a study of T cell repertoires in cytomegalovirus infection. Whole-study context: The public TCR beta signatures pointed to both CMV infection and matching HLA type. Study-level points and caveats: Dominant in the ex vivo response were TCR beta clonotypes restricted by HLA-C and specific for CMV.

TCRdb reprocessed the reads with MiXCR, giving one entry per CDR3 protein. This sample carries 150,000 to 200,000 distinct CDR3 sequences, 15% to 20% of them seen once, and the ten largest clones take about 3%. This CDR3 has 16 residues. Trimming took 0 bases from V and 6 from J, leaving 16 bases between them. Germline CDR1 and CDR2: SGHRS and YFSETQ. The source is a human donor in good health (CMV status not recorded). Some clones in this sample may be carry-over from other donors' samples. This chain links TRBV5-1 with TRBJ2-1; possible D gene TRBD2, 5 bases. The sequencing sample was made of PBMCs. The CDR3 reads CASSLELTSSSNEQFF. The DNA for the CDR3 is TGCGCCAGCAGCTTGGAGCTTACTAGTTCGTCCAATGAGCAGTTCTTC.